The 10 T cell receptor beta chains below were found in one sample sequenced in a study of cytomegalovirus exposure and HLA in healthy donors. PCR used 60 Vbeta primers and 13 Jbeta primers. Clones were sequenced by immunoSEQ multiplex PCR, and TCRdb holds only the in-frame ones, with some missing. Altogether about 63,000 clones are present, roughly 80% being singletons, with the ten largest covering about 2.7%. Sequencing input: PBMCs. The receptors come from a woman between 25 and 40 years old in good health and CMV-seronegative.

The chain couples TRBV25-1 to TRBJ2-5; 7 bases are shared with TRBD1. CDR1 and CDR2 (germline): MGHDK, SYGVNS. The trim removed 6 bases at V and 1 base at J, leaving 5 bases unmatched. This CDR3 is 14 amino acids long. The CDR3 region is CASSPGQPQETQYF. For the CDR3, the DNA is TGTGCCAGCAGCCCGGGACAGCCCCAAGAGACCCAGTACTTC.

The J gene is TRBJ2-1, the V gene TRBV9, with 9 bases matching TRBD2. Germline V gene data show CDR1 as SGDLS and CDR2 as YYNGEE. There are 16 residues in the CDR3. V shed 0 bases, J shed 6 bases, and the junction held 7 bases outside the gene matches. The CDR3 region is CASSVGGTSGPNEQFF. CDR3 nucleotide sequence: TGTGCCAGCAGCGTAGGGGGTACTAGCGGGCCCAATGAGCAGTTCTTC.

J is TRBJ2-3 and V is TRBV4-3; D remains ambiguous. Germline assignment: CDR1 LGHNA and CDR2 YSLEER. V gave up 5 bases and J gave up 0 bases, with 6 bases separating them. This CDR3 comprises 13 residues. The CDR3 coding sequence is TGCGCCAGCAGCGAACAGAGCACAGATACGCAGTATTTT. Residues: CASSEQSTDTQYF.

The chain links TRBV7-8 to TRBJ2-3; tentatively, D is TRBD2 (5 bases). Deletions cut 5 bases from V and 4 bases from J, with 13 bases between. Germline CDR1 and CDR2: SGHVS and FQNEAQ. The CDR3 loop spans 14 amino acids. The CDR3 is CASSPVALSDTQYF. CDR3 in DNA: TGTGCCAGCAGCCCTGTAGCGCTGTCAGATACGCAGTATTTT.

The rearrangement uses TRBV7-2 and TRBJ2-1; the match to TRBD2 covers 12 bases. Trimming took 4 bases from V and 7 from J; bases not matched to a gene: 5. Germline values: CDR1 SGHTA, CDR2 FQGNSA. This CDR3 spans 15 amino acids. As DNA, the CDR3 is TGTGCCAGCAGCTCGACTAGCGGGAGTGAAAATGAGCAGTTCTTC. It specifies CASSSTSGSENEQFF.

This chain joins TRBV12-5 and TRBJ2-7, with TRBD2 matching 10 bases. CDR1 and CDR2 (germline): LGHNT, FRNRAP. The CDR3 runs 15 residues. J gave up 7 bases and V 4 bases, and 10 bases lay outside the gene matches. CDR3 in DNA: TGTGCTAGTGGTTCCAATCTAGCGGGGGTTAGAGAGCAGTACTTC. Residues: CASGSNLAGVREQYF.

V and J are TRBV5-1 and TRBJ1-3; unclear D gene. Trimming removed 4 bases from V and 7 bases from J, with 18 bases in between. There are 15 residues in the CDR3. Germline values: CDR1 SGHRS, CDR2 YFSETQ. The DNA of the CDR3 is TGCGCCAGCAGCGGCGGCTCCGGATCCGGGAACACCATATATTTT. This encodes CASSGGSGSGNTIYF. The variable domain in full, completed from reference TRBV5-1 and TRBJ1-3, reads KAGVTQTPRYLIKTRGQQVTLSCSPISGHRSVSWYQQTPGQGLQFLFEYFSETQRNKGNFPGRFSGRQFSNSRSEMNVSTLELGDSALYLCASSGGSGSGNTIYFGEGSWLTVV.

The chain employs TRBV28 and TRBJ2-1, with 10 bases aligning to TRBD1. J was trimmed by 9 bases and V by 3 bases; bases with no gene match: 8. The CDR3 has 15 amino acids. Germline-derived CDR1 and CDR2 are MDHEN and SYDVKM. The CDR3 DNA is TGTGCCAGCAGTTTCGGGACAGGGGAAGTCACTGAGCAGTTCTTC. Translating it yields CASSFGTGEVTEQFF.

V is TRBV2 and J is TRBJ2-6; maybe TRBD1 (6 bases). In germline, CDR1 is SNHLY, CDR2 FYNNEI. V was shortened by 6 bases and J by 0 bases, with 15 bases between the two germline ends. The CDR3 is 17 amino acids. CDR3 residues: CASRRTVRSSGANVLTF. CDR3 coding DNA: TGTGCCAGCAGGCGGACAGTCCGAAGCTCTGGGGCCAACGTCCTGACTTTC.

The chain recombines TRBV19 with TRBJ1-4; 7 nucleotides line up with TRBD1. CDR3 length equals 13 residues. CDR1 is LNHDA and CDR2 is SQIVND in the germline V gene (reference sequence). Trimming removed 6 bases from V and 10 bases from J; junction bases left unmatched: 8. CDR3 region: CASRIGDSGKLFF. CDR3 nucleotide sequence: TGTGCCAGTAGAATTGGGGACAGCGGAAAACTGTTTTTT.